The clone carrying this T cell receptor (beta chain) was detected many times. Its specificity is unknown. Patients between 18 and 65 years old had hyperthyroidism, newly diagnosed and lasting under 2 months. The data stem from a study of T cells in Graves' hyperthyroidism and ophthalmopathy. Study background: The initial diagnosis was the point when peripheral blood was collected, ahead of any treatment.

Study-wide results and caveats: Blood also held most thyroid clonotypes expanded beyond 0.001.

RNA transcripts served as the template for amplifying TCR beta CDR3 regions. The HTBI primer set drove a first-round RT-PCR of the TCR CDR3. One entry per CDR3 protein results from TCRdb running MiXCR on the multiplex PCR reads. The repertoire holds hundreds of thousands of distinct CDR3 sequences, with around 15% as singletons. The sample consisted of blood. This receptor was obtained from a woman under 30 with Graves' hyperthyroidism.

Here the CDR3 reads CASRPGLAGWDEQFF. CDR3 nucleotides: TGTGCCAGCAGACCAGGACTAGCGGGATGGGATGAGCAGTTCTTC. The chain has TRBV6-1 and TRBJ2-1, with 12 bases lining up with TRBD2. The V segment lost 6 bases and the J segment 8 bases; nucleotides outside the gene matches: 8. CDR3 length: 15 residues. Germline lookup yields CDR1 MNHNS and CDR2 SASEGT.